The present T cell receptor (beta chain) was sequenced within a study of blood T cell repertoires in COVID-19. Each participant's cohort was designated according to participant-reported clinical history. Germline CDR1 reads KGHSH; CDR2 reads LQKENI. Germline trimming cut 5 bases from V and 5 bases from J; bases unmatched to any gene: 6. There are 15 residues in the CDR3. The data were produced by immunoSEQ multiplex PCR, yet TCRdb's version contains in-frame clones alone and is incomplete. The repertoire holds approximately 380,000 clones, with approximately 90% as singletons. The TCR was taken from a woman aged 35 to 49 who had been exposed to COVID-19. The rearrangement joins TRBV18 to TRBJ1-5, with 10 bases aligning to TRBD1. The sample taken for sequencing was PBMCs or T cells enriched from blood (not recorded which). CDR3 residues: CASSRDRGGDQPQHF. The CDR3 DNA reads as TGTGCCAGCTCAAGGGACAGGGGAGGAGATCAGCCCCAGCATTTT.